The 22 T cell receptor beta chains listed next were all sequenced from one sample in a study of control samples from healthy donors and cancer patients. The protocol was immunoSEQ multiplex PCR, while the TCRdb copy is restricted to in-frame clones and leaves out a portion. Of around 100,000 clones detected, roughly 90% appear once; the ten largest clones hold 15% to 20%. The sequenced sample consisted of blood. These receptor sequences come from a woman aged 45 to 65 in good health.

V is TRBV7-9 and J is TRBJ2-2; no firm D call. V lost 2 bases and J lost 5, with 9 bases in between. The CDR3 sequence is 14 residues long. Germline V gene sequence: CDR1 SEHNR, CDR2 FQNEAQ (reference sequence). CDR3 coding DNA: TGTGCCAGCAGCTTACCGGGTCGGACCGGGGAGCTGTTTTTT. Translating gives CASSLPGRTGELFF.

The rearrangement uses TRBV25-1 and TRBJ2-1; D remains ambiguous. This CDR3 comprises 13 residues. Trimming removed 4 bases at V and 9 bases at J, with 13 bases between. Germline assignment: CDR1 MGHDK and CDR2 SYGVNS. CDR3 coding DNA: TGTGCCAGCAGTGCCATACTAATGGGTGAGCAGTTCTTC. Translation: CASSAILMGEQFF.

This chain uses TRBV4-1 with TRBJ1-4, with D possibly being TRBD1 (6 bases). Germline V lookup: CDR1 MGHRA, CDR2 YSYEKL. The V and J ends lost 0 bases and 8 bases respectively, with 13 bases between them. The CDR3 length is 15 residues. The CDR3, as DNA: TGCGCCAGCAGCCAAGATTGGGGGGCCGGGGAAAAACTGTTTTTT. This translates into CASSQDWGAGEKLFF.

V usage is TRBV29-1 and J usage is TRBJ1-1; perhaps TRBD1 as D (6 bases). Germline CDR1 SQVTM, CDR2 ANQGSEA. V lost 6 bases and J 0 bases, leaving 17 bases between the germline ends. This CDR3 spans 15 amino acids. This CDR3 is CSVVPRTAMNTEAFF. The CDR3 DNA sequence: TGCAGCGTCGTACCCAGGACAGCTATGAACACTGAAGCTTTCTTT.

The genes are TRBV9 and TRBJ2-5, with 11 bases fitting TRBD2. V shed 4 bases, J shed 2 bases, and the junction held 1 base outside the gene matches. The CDR3 is 14 amino acids. Germline V gene lookup returns CDR1 SGDLS and CDR2 YYNGEE. In nucleotides, the CDR3 is TGTGCCAGCAGCTTAGCGGGGGGGCAAGAGACCCAGTACTTC. This gives the protein CASSLAGGQETQYF.

By its share, this clone is medium-sized. The chain is built from TRBV15 and TRBJ2-3, with 9 positions matching TRBD1. The CDR3 is 16 amino acids. The trim removed 0 bases at V and 1 base at J, leaving 2 bases unmatched. CDR1 is LNHNV and CDR2 is YYDKDF in the germline V gene (reference sequence). The CDR3, as DNA: TGTGCCACCAGCAGAGATAGGACAGGGGGCACAGATACGCAGTATTTT. Translation: CATSRDRTGGTDTQYF. The full variable domain, its missing parts supplied by reference TRBV15 and TRBJ2-3, is DAMVIQNPRYQVTQFGKPVTLSCSQTLNHNVMYWYQQKSSQAPKLLFHYYDKDFNNEADTPDNFQSRRPNTSFCFLDIRSPGLGDTAMYLCATSRDRTGGTDTQYFGPGTRLTVL.

J is TRBJ2-3 and V is TRBV2, with D unresolved. The V end was cut by 7 bases, the J end by 4 bases, with 12 bases between. Germline loops: CDR1 SNHLY, CDR2 FYNNEI. The CDR3 sequence is 13 residues long. The CDR3 DNA is TGTGCCAGCAAGGCGGAAGTACCAGATACGCAGTATTTT. This encodes CASKAEVPDTQYF.

This clone has more than one count but fewer than ten. CDR3 bases: TGTGCCAGCAGCCCAGGCGGGGAGCTGTTTTTT. Translated, it gives CASSPGGELFF. The chain carries TRBV7-9 and TRBJ2-2; D is unresolved. The germline V and J ends were trimmed by 5 bases and 7 bases, with 5 bases remaining between them. The CDR3 has 11 amino acids. Germline V gene sequence: CDR1 SEHNR, CDR2 FQNEAQ (reference sequence).

This clone appeared a single time. The chain is built from TRBV7-3 and TRBJ2-3; 9 bases map to TRBD2. With 5 bases clipped from V and 1 base from J, the junction kept 16 bases outside the gene matches. The CDR3 is 19 amino acids. The germline gives CDR1 SGHTA, CDR2 FQGTGA. CDR3 sequence: CASSLKLAGDRSGTDTQYF. The CDR3 DNA sequence: TGTGCCAGCAGCCTCAAACTAGCGGGTGATAGGTCGGGCACAGATACGCAGTATTTT.

This clone was seen just once. This sequence joins TRBV9 and TRBJ1-1, with D uncertain. Germline CDR1 SGDLS, CDR2 YYNGEE. Trimming pared 5 bases from V and 6 bases from J, leaving 14 bases between. The CDR3 extends over 13 amino acids. The CDR3 loop is CASSPHSLSEAFF. DNA for the CDR3: TGTGCCAGCAGTCCCCACTCGCTATCTGAAGCTTTCTTT.

The chain recombines TRBV5-1 with TRBJ1-5, with a tentative D call TRBD1 (5 bases). V was trimmed by 1 base and J by 7 bases, leaving 15 bases between them. CDR3 length equals 15 residues. CDR1 is SGHRS and CDR2 is YFSETQ in the germline V gene. CDR3 nucleotides: TGCGCCAGCAGCTTGACTGGGGGTCAGCTGCAGCCCCAGCATTTT. Amino acid sequence: CASSLTGGQLQPQHF.

About this clone: The identical CDR3 is also encoded by other nucleotide sequences in the sample. The chain employs TRBV29-1 and TRBJ1-2; D might be TRBD1 (6 bases). V was cut by 8 bases and J by 7 bases, with 14 bases left in between. CDR3 length equals 11 residues. Germline CDR1 SQVTM, CDR2 ANQGSEA. The CDR3 reads CSLGGAGGYTF. As DNA, the CDR3 is TGCAGCCTGGGGGGGGCAGGTGGCTACACCTTC.

This rearrangement joins TRBV3-1 (or the pseudogene TRBV3-2) to TRBJ2-1, with no clear D. This CDR3 is 13 amino acids long. Germline-derived CDR1 and CDR2 are LGHDT and YNNKEL (reference sequence). Trimming pared 1 base from V and 1 base from J, leaving 2 bases between. CDR3 bases: TGTGCCAGCAGCCAAGGATCCTACAATGAGCAGTTCTTC. Translation gives CASSQGSYNEQFF.

CDR3 protein: CASRQGYQETQYF. CDR3 nucleotide sequence: TGTGCCAGCAGACAGGGCTACCAAGAGACCCAGTACTTC. This chain joins TRBV7-8 and TRBJ2-5, with D perhaps matching TRBD1 (6 bases). This CDR3 comprises 13 residues. Germline V gene lookup returns CDR1 SGHVS and CDR2 FQNEAQ. Between the trimmed V and J ends, which lost 6 bases and 0 bases, there was a span of 8 bases. Looking up the rest from reference TRBV7-8 and TRBJ2-5 gives the full variable domain: GAGVSQSPRYKVAKRGQDVALRCDPISGHVSLFWYQQALGQGPEFLTYFQNEAQLDKSGLPSDRFFAERPEGSVSTLKIQRTQQEDSAVYLCASRQGYQETQYFGPGTRLLVL.

The chain combines TRBV6-5 with TRBJ1-1; maybe TRBD1 (5 bases). This CDR3 region has 15 residues. V was cut by 0 bases and J by 3 bases, with 11 bases left in between. Per germline, CDR1 MNHEY and CDR2 SVGAGI. The CDR3, as DNA: TGTGCCAGCAGTTACTCGAGGTGGGGGGACACTGAAGCTTTCTTT. Its protein product is CASSYSRWGDTEAFF.

The chain recombines TRBV11-2 with TRBJ2-3; 7 bases map to TRBD2. The CDR3 is 16 amino acids. CDR1 and CDR2 (germline): SGHAT, FQNNGV. The ends lost 5 bases at V and 0 bases at J; junction bases unmatched: 8. The CDR3 protein is CASSRGGATSTDTQYF. The DNA for the CDR3 is TGTGCCAGCAGCCGGGGAGGGGCGACGAGCACAGATACGCAGTATTTT.

The chain recombines TRBV18 with TRBJ2-1; no firm D call. This CDR3 spans 14 amino acids. Germline V gene data show CDR1 as KGHSH and CDR2 as LQKENI. V lost 5 bases and J 5 bases, leaving 13 bases between the germline ends. The CDR3 sequence: CASSSTQANNEQFF. The CDR3 DNA reads TGTGCCAGCTCATCGACGCAAGCCAACAATGAGCAGTTCTTC. Using reference TRBV18 and TRBJ2-1 for the parts outside the CDR3, the full variable domain is NAGVMQNPRHLVRRRGQEARLRCSPMKGHSHVYWYRQLPEEGLKFMVYLQKENIIDESGMPKERFSAEFPKEGPSILRIQQVVRGDSAAYFCASSSTQANNEQFFGPGTRLTVL.

The gene calls are TRBV11-1 and TRBJ2-1; 8 positions agree with TRBD2. V was clipped by 1 base and J by 5 bases; unmatched bases: 4. Germline CDR1 reads SGHAT; CDR2 reads FQDESV (reference sequence). This CDR3 has 15 residues. In DNA form, the CDR3 reads TGTGCCAGCAGCTTAGACGGGGGGGCCCACAATGAGCAGTTCTTC. As protein: CASSLDGGAHNEQFF.

For the CDR3, the DNA is TGTGCCTCCCTCAAGGAGATGAACACTGAAGCTTTCTTT. This gives the protein CASLKEMNTEAFF. The chain carries TRBV7-9 and TRBJ1-1; D remains unclear. V lost 11 bases to trimming and J lost 0 bases, with 13 bases between them. This CDR3 is built from 13 residues. Germline V lookup: CDR1 SEHNR, CDR2 FQNEAQ (reference sequence).

This clone has only one observation. The chain uses TRBV29-1 and TRBJ2-5, with D hard to call. With 4 bases removed from V and 5 bases from J, the gap between germline ends came to 11 bases. The CDR3 is 12 amino acids. Germline values: CDR1 SQVTM, CDR2 ANQGSEA. The CDR3: CSVVASLETQYF. The CDR3, as DNA: TGCAGCGTTGTGGCCAGTCTCGAGACCCAGTACTTC.

The chain is built from TRBV30 and TRBJ1-1; D might be TRBD1 (5 bases). Deletions cut 0 bases from V and 8 bases from J, with 13 bases between. CDR1 is GTSNPN, CDR2 SVGIG, per germline (reference sequence). This CDR3 spans 13 amino acids. The CDR3 DNA reads TGTGCCTGGAGTGTATGGAGGGGACGGGAAGCTTTCTTT. It is translated as CAWSVWRGREAFF.

This chain joins TRBV29-1 and TRBJ2-1, with 11 bases identical to TRBD2. V shed 6 bases, J shed 10 bases, and the junction held 14 bases outside the gene matches. CDR3 length: 15 residues. Germline V CDR1 and CDR2: SQVTM, ANQGSEA. The CDR3: CSVGFSGGAGGEQFF. The CDR3 region has the DNA TGCAGCGTGGGCTTTAGCGGGGGGGCCGGGGGGGAGCAGTTCTTC.